This TCR beta chain was profiled in a study of OX40 agonist ivuxolimab in advanced cancers. The study, taken as a whole, reports: Partial responders treated at 0.1-3.0 mg/kg exhibited clonal expansion among the lowest measured.

This clone was counted between two and nine times. Its antigen is unknown. The V and J ends lost 3 bases and 4 bases respectively, with 15 bases between them. CDR1 and CDR2 (germline): MDHEN, SYDVKM. The CDR3 covers 15 residues. TCRdb keeps only in-frame clones here, not all; method: immunoSEQ multiplex PCR. This repertoire shows over 50,000 clones, about 85% found once; its top ten account for about 4.7%. V and J are TRBV28 and TRBJ1-1, with a possible D match to TRBD1 (5 bases). The sequence derives from an adult with an advanced solid tumor such as melanoma, head and neck, liver or kidney cancer. Sample: CD4+ or CD8+ T cells sorted from blood, taken in a trial of the OX40 agonist ivuxolimab. CDR3 residues: CASSFRRASGTEAFF. CDR3 sequence (DNA): TGTGCCAGCAGTTTCCGCAGGGCTAGCGGCACTGAAGCTTTCTTT.